This T cell receptor beta chain stems from a study of blood T cell repertoires in COVID-19. Study overall: T cells, B-cell-depleted T cells, or PBMCs supplied cDNA or gDNA.

The table came from immunoSEQ multiplex PCR; TCRdb's copy has only in-frame clones and leaves some out. The repertoire includes approximately 450,000 clones, 75% to 90% of them detected once, and around 1.1% sits in the top ten. The CDR3 length is 14 residues. V was pared by 1 base and J by 8 bases, with 14 bases between. Germline CDR1 SGHTA, CDR2 FQGNSA. The clonotype originates from a man aged 25-40 years who had recovered from COVID-19. The V and J genes are TRBV7-2 and TRBJ1-2; D is ambiguous. The material sequenced was PBMCs or T cells enriched from blood (not recorded which). The CDR3 is CASSLDTGIGGYTF. The CDR3 DNA sequence: TGTGCCAGCAGCTTAGATACGGGGATCGGCGGCTACACCTTC.